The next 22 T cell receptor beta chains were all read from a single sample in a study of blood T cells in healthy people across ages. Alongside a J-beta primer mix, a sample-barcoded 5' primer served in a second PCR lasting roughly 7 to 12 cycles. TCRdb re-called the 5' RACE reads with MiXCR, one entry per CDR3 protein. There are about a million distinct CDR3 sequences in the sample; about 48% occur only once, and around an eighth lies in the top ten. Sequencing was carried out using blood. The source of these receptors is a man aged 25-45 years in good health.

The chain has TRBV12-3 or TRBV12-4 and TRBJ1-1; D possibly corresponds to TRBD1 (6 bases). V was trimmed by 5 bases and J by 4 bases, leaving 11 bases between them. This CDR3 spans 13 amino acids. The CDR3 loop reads CASSGQFRTEAFF. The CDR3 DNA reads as TGTGCCAGCAGTGGACAGTTCCGCACTGAAGCTTTCTTT.

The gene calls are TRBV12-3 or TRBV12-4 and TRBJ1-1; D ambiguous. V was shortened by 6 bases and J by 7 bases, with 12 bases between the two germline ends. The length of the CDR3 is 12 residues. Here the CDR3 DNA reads TGTGCCAGCAGCTTGGATGGCATTGAAGCTTTCTTT. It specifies CASSLDGIEAFF.

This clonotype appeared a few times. CDR3 region: CSVEERGAFGEQFF. CDR3 DNA sequence: TGCAGCGTTGAAGAACGGGGGGCGTTTGGGGAGCAGTTCTTC. V usage is TRBV29-1 and J usage is TRBJ2-1; weak D call: TRBD2 (7 bases). The germline V and J ends were trimmed by 0 bases and 10 bases, with 16 bases remaining between them. CDR1 is SQVTM and CDR2 is ANQGSEA in the germline V gene. The CDR3 runs 14 residues.

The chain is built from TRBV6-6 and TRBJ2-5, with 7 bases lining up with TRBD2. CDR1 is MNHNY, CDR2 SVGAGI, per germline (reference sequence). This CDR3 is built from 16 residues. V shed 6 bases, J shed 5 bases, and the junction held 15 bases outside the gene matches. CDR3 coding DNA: TGTGCCAGCAGAGACCAGGCTAGCGGTAGTCAGGAGACCCAGTACTTC. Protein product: CASRDQASGSQETQYF.

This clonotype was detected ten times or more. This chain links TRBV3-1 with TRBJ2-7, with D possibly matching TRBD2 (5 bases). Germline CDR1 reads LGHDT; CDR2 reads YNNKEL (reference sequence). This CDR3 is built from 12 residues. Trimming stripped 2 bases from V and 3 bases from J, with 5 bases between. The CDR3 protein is CASSQRGYEQYF. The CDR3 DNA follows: TGTGCCAGCAGCCAACGGGGCTACGAGCAGTACTTC.

CDR3 bases: TGTGCCAGCAGCTTTGGGCTAGCGGATAGCACAGATACGCAGTATTTT. It specifies CASSFGLADSTDTQYF. The chain couples TRBV5-5 to TRBJ2-3, with 7 bases identical to TRBD2. Germline CDR1 and CDR2: SGHKS and YYEKEE (reference sequence). The CDR3 spans 16 residues. V lost 2 bases and J lost 0; bases outside the gene matches: 6.

CDR3 DNA sequence: TGTGCCAGCAGCATGGACTTGGGCTACACCTTC. Its protein product is CASSMDLGYTF. The chain uses TRBV11-2 and TRBJ1-2; D gene ambiguous. CDR1 is SGHAT and CDR2 is FQNNGV in the germline V gene. V dropped 5 bases and J dropped 8 bases, with 9 bases sitting between them. The CDR3 is 11 residues long.

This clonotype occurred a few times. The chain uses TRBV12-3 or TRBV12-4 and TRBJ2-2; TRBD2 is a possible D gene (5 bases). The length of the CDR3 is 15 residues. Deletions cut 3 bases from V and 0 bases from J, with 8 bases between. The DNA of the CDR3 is TGTGCCAGCAGTTTCCCCGGGGCGAACACCGGGGAGCTGTTTTTT. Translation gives CASSFPGANTGELFF.

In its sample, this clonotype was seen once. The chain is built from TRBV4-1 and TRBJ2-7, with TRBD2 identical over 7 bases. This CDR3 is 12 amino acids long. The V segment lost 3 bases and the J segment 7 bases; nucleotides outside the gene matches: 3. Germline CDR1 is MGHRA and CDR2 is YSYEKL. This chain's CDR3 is CASSHFGREQYF. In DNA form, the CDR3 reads TGCGCCAGCAGCCACTTCGGGAGGGAGCAGTACTTC.

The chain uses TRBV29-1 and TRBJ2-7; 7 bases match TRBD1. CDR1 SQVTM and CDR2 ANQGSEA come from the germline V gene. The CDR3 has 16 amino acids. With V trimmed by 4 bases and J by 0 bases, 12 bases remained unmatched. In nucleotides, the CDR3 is TGCAGCGTTGTCGATCCCCGGGACAGCCGCTCCTACGAGCAGTACTTC. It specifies CSVVDPRDSRSYEQYF.

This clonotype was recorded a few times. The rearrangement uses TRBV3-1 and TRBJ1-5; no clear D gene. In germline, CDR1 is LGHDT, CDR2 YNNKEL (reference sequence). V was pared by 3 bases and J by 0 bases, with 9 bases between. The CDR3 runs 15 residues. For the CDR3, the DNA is TGTGCCAGCAGCCAGGGCAGCGATAGCAATCAGCCCCAGCATTTT. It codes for CASSQGSDSNQPQHF.

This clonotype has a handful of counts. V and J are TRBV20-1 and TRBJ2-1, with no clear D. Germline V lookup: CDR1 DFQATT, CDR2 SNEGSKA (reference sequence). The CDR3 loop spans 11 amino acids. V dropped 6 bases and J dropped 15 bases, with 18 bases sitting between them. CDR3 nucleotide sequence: TGCAGTGCCCAAAAGGATAAAGGGCTGTTCTTC. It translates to CSAQKDKGLFF.

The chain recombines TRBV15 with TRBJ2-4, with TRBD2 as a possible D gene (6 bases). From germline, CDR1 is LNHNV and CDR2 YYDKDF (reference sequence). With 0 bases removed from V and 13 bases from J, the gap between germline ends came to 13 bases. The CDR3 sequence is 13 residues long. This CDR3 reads CATSRDVPGEQYF. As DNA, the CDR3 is TGTGCCACCAGCAGAGATGTACCGGGGGAGCAGTACTTC.

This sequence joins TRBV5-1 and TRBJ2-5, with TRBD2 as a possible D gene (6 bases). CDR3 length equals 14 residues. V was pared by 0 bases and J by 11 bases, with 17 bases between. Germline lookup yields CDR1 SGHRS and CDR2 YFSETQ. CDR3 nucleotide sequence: TGCGCCAGCAGCTTGGTAGAGGGGAGTCGGGAGCAGTACTTC. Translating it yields CASSLVEGSREQYF.

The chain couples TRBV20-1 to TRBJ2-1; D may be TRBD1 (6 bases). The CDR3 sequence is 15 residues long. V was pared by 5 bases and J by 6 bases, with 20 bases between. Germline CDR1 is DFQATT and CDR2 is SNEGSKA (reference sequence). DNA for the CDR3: TGCAGTGCTGGCGAACCACAGGGTTGGGGCAATGAGCAGTTCTTC. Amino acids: CSAGEPQGWGNEQFF.

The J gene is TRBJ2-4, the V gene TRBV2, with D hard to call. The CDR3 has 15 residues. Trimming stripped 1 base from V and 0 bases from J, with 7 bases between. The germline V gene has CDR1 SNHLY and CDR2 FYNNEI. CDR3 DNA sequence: TGTGCCAGCAGTGAAGGGAGACTAGCCAAAAACATTCAGTACTTC. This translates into CASSEGRLAKNIQYF.

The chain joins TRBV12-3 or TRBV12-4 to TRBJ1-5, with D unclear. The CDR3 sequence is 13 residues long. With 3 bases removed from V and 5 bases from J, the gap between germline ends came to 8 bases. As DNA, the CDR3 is TGTGCCAGCAGTTTCGCGGTCGATCAGCCCCAGCATTTT. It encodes CASSFAVDQPQHF.

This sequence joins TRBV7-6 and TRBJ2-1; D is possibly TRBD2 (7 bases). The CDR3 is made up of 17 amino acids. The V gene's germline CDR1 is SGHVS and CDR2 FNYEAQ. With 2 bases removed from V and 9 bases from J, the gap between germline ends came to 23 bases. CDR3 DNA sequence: TGTGCCAGCAGCTTAAGCGAGTGGGGGGGCCCGTTTTTTGAGCAGTTCTTC. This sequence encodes CASSLSEWGGPFFEQFF. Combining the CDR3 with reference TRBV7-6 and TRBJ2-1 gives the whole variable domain GAGVSQSPRYKVTKRGQDVALRCDPISGHVSLYWYRQALGQGPEFLTYFNYEAQQDKSGLPNDRFSAERPEGSISTLTIQRTEQRDSAMYRCASSLSEWGGPFFEQFFGPGTRLTVL.

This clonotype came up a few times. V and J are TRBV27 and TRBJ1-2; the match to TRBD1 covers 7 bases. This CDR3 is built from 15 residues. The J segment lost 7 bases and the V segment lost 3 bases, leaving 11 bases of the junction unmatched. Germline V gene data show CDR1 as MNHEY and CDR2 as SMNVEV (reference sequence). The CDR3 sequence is CASSFGSDSGGGYTF. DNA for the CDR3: TGTGCCAGCAGTTTTGGAAGCGATTCAGGGGGTGGCTACACCTTC.

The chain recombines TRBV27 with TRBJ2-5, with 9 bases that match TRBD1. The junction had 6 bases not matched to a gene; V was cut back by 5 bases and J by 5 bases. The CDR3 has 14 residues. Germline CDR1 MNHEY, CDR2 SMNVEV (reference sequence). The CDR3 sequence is CASSQYRGQETQYF. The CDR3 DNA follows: TGTGCCAGCAGTCAGTACAGGGGGCAGGAGACCCAGTACTTC.

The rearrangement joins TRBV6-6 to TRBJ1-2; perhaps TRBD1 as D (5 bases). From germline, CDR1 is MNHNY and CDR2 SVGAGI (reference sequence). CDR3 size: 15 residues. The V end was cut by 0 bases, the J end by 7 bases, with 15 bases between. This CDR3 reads CASSYSIGTQGGYTF. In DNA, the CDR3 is TGTGCCAGCAGTTACTCGATCGGGACTCAAGGTGGCTACACCTTC.

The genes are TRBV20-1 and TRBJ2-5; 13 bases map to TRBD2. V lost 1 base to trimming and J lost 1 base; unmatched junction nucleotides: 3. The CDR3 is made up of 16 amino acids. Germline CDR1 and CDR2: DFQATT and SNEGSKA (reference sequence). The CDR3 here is CSARGTSGGLQETQYF. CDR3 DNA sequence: TGCAGTGCTAGAGGGACTAGCGGGGGTCTCCAAGAGACCCAGTACTTC.